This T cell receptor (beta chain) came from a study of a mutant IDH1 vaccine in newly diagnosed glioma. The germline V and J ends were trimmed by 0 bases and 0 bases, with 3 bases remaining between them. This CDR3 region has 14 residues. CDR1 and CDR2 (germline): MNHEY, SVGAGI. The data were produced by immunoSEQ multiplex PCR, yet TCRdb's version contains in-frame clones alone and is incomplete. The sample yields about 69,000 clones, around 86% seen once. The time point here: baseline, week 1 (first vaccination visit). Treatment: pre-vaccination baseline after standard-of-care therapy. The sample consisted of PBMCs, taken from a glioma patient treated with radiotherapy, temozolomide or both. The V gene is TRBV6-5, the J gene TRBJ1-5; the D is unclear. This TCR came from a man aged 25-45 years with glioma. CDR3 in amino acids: CASSYSLSNQPQHF. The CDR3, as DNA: TGTGCCAGCAGTTACTCTCTTAGCAATCAGCCCCAGCATTTT.